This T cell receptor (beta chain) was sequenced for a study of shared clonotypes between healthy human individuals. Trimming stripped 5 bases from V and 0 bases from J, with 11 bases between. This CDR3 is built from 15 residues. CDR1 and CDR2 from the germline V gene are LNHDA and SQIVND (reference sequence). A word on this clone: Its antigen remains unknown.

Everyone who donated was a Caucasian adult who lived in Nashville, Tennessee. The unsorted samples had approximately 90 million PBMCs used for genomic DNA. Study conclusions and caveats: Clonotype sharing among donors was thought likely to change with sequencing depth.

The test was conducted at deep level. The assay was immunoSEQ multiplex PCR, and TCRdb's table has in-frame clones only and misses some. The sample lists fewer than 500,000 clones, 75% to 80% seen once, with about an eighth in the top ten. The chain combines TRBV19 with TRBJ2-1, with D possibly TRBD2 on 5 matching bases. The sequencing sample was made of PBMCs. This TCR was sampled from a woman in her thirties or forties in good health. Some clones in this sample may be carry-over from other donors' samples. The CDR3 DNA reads TGTGCCAGTAGTGGTAGCGATCACTCCTACAATGAGCAGTTCTTC. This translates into CASSGSDHSYNEQFF.